This entry lists 26 T cell receptor beta chains sequenced from one sample in a study of shared clonotypes between healthy human individuals. TCRdb's copy holds only in-frame clones and misses some; the assay was immunoSEQ multiplex PCR. The table lists approximately 2.1 million clones, approximately 95% of them singletons. Sample: naive CD4+ T cells from PBMCs. The sample's subset: CD45RA+ positively selected. These receptors were obtained from a man aged 18-30 years in good health. Some clones in this sample may be carry-over from other donors' samples.

The chain links TRBV28 to TRBJ2-1; no firm D call. V was clipped by 7 bases and J by 12 bases, with 13 bases between them. CDR1 MDHEN and CDR2 SYDVKM come from the germline V gene. The CDR3 totals 11 residues. The CDR3 DNA reads as TGTGCCAGCACTTCCCGCTGGGGGCAGTTCTTC. Protein sequence: CASTSRWGQFF.

This clone was seen only once. The chain couples TRBV5-6 to TRBJ1-6, with a possible D match to TRBD1 (6 bases). V shed 3 bases and J shed 8 bases, with 15 bases lying between them. Germline V gene lookup returns CDR1 SGHDT and CDR2 YYEEEE. The CDR3 sequence is 15 residues long. The CDR3: CASSWGATSDSPLHF. Written as DNA, the CDR3 is TGTGCCAGCAGCTGGGGGGCTACGTCCGATTCACCCCTCCACTTT.

The chain is built from TRBV7-2 and TRBJ1-5, with a weak D call TRBD1 (5 bases). CDR3 length: 16 residues. CDR1 is SGHTA, CDR2 FQGNSA, per germline. V lost 5 bases to trimming and J lost 3 bases, with 17 bases between them. The CDR3 loop reads CASSPRAGLYNQPQHF. CDR3 DNA: TGTGCCAGCAGCCCTAGGGCAGGGCTGTACAATCAGCCCCAGCATTTT.

A single count supports this clone. CDR3 in amino acids: CASSGGGRDTQYF. For the CDR3, the DNA is TGTGCCAGCAGTGGTGGTGGCAGGGACACGCAGTATTTT. The rearrangement links TRBV28 to TRBJ2-3; D tentatively reads TRBD1 or TRBD2 (5 bases each). CDR3 length: 13 amino acids. Germline CDR1 MDHEN, CDR2 SYDVKM. V was cut by 5 bases and J by 9 bases, with 15 bases left in between. Full variable domain (outside the CDR3, taken from reference TRBV28 and TRBJ2-3): DVKVTQSSRYLVKRTGEKVFLECVQDMDHENMFWYRQDPGLGLRLIYFSYDVKMKEKGDIPEGYSVSREKKERFSLILESASTNQTSMYLCASSGGGRDTQYFGPGTRLTVL.

This chain links TRBV18 with TRBJ2-6; D remains ambiguous. Germline V CDR1 and CDR2: KGHSH, LQKENI. The CDR3 has 14 amino acids. V was cut by 3 bases and J by 2 bases, with 5 bases left in between. The CDR3 DNA reads as TGTGCCAGCTCACCTATAGCTGGGGCCAACGTCCTGACTTTC. Amino acids: CASSPIAGANVLTF.

This chain links TRBV5-1 with TRBJ2-5, with 7 bases identical to TRBD1. Trimming at V came to 5 bases and at J to 5 bases, leaving 12 bases not matched to a gene. Looked up from germline, CDR1 is SGHRS and CDR2 is YFSETQ. The CDR3 runs to 15 residues. In DNA form, the CDR3 reads TGCGCCAGCAGGTCGACCACAGGGGTCTGGGAGACCCAGTACTTC. Translated: CASRSTTGVWETQYF.

The chain combines TRBV5-4 with TRBJ2-1, with a tentative D call TRBD2 (5 bases). Trimming pared 4 bases from V and 0 bases from J, leaving 11 bases between. The length of the CDR3 is 15 residues. Germline assignment: CDR1 SGHNT and CDR2 YYREEE (reference sequence). The CDR3 region is CASSPATNSYNEQFF. CDR3 bases: TGTGCCAGCAGCCCGGCGACTAACTCCTACAATGAGCAGTTCTTC. The full variable domain, in which reference TRBV5-4 and TRBJ2-1 provide the parts outside the CDR3, is ETGVTQSPTHLIKTRGQQVTLRCSSQSGHNTVSWYQQALGQGPQFIFQYYREEENGRGNFPPRFSGLQFPNYSSELNVNALELDDSALYLCASSPATNSYNEQFFGPGTRLTVL.

The chain has TRBV6-5 and TRBJ2-7, with D possibly matching TRBD2 (6 bases). Germline V gene sequence: CDR1 MNHEY, CDR2 SVGAGI. Trimming left V 4 bases short and J 2 bases short, with 15 bases between. The CDR3 totals 15 residues. The CDR3 sequence: CASSLEGGQPYEQYF. The DNA for the CDR3 is TGTGCCAGCAGTTTGGAGGGAGGTCAACCCTACGAGCAGTACTTC.

The chain recombines TRBV28 with TRBJ1-1; tentatively, D is TRBD1 (5 bases). The germline V gene encodes CDR1 MDHEN and CDR2 SYDVKM. The length of the CDR3 is 17 residues. The V gene lost 3 bases and the J gene lost 11 bases, with 28 bases spanning the gap. The CDR3 loop is CASSFGSKGRGNTDAFF. The CDR3 nucleotides read TGTGCCAGCAGTTTTGGTTCGAAGGGGCGGGGAAACACGGACGCTTTCTTT.

The chain joins TRBV28 to TRBJ1-2; 8 bases line up with TRBD1. Germline CDR1 MDHEN, CDR2 SYDVKM. The CDR3 consists of 13 residues. With V trimmed by 7 bases and J by 6 bases, 7 bases remained unmatched. For the CDR3, the DNA is TGTGCCAGCACCAGGACAGGGCGGGATGGCTACACCTTC. Translation: CASTRTGRDGYTF.

V usage is TRBV5-1 and J usage is TRBJ2-1; TRBD2 is a possible D gene (5 bases). The CDR3 covers 15 residues. In germline, CDR1 is SGHRS, CDR2 YFSETQ. V was pared by 0 bases and J by 5 bases, with 12 bases between. This CDR3 is CASSLGESSNNEQFF. For the CDR3, the DNA is TGCGCCAGCAGCTTGGGGGAGAGTAGTAACAATGAGCAGTTCTTC.

The V and J genes are TRBV25-1 and TRBJ1-3; D is possibly TRBD1 (5 bases). The CDR3 runs 15 residues. CDR1 is MGHDK and CDR2 is SYGVNS in the germline V gene. Trimming stripped 4 bases from V and 9 bases from J, with 19 bases between. In nucleotides, the CDR3 is TGTGCCAGCAGTGTCCCAGGGAGCAGGGACGGCACCATATATTTT. It is translated as CASSVPGSRDGTIYF.

The chain uses TRBV4-1 and TRBJ1-1, with D possibly matching TRBD1 (5 bases). V shed 3 bases and J shed 5 bases, with 19 bases lying between them. Germline lookup yields CDR1 MGHRA and CDR2 YSYEKL. The CDR3 has 16 amino acids. DNA of the CDR3: TGCGCCAGCAGCCACTCGTTGCTGGGGGGGGGAACTGAAGCTTTCTTT. Translating gives CASSHSLLGGGTEAFF.

Details on this clone: Other DNA sequences in this specimen translate into the identical CDR3. The gene calls are TRBV2 and TRBJ2-7; no definite D call. This CDR3 has 11 residues. The germline V gene encodes CDR1 SNHLY and CDR2 FYNNEI. V was cut by 6 bases and J by 0 bases, with 3 bases left in between. CDR3 nucleotide sequence: TGTGCCAGCAGCACCTCCTACGAGCAGTACTTC. It specifies CASSTSYEQYF.

The chain recombines TRBV5-6 with TRBJ2-5, with D possibly matching TRBD2 (6 bases). Trimming removed 4 bases at V and 1 base at J, with 14 bases between. Per the germline V gene, CDR1 is SGHDT and CDR2 is YYEEEE. There are 15 residues in the CDR3. CDR3 amino acids: CASSGGTGVQETQYF. The CDR3 DNA follows: TGTGCCAGCAGCGGAGGGACGGGAGTCCAAGAGACCCAGTACTTC.

V gene TRBV2 combines with J gene TRBJ1-2, with D unclear. The CDR3 is 12 amino acids. Trimming took off 3 bases at V and 4 bases at J, with 6 bases between the two ends. Germline V gene data show CDR1 as SNHLY and CDR2 as FYNNEI. The CDR3 region is CASSEQTYGYTF. The CDR3 DNA sequence: TGTGCCAGCAGTGAGCAGACCTATGGCTACACCTTC.

The chain carries TRBV11-2 and TRBJ2-7; D gene ambiguous. The CDR3 runs to 14 residues. CDR1 is SGHAT, CDR2 FQNNGV, per germline. Trimming took off 4 bases at V and 0 bases at J, with 10 bases between the two ends. The CDR3 bases are TGTGCCAGCAGCTCCCGGTTCGACTCCTACGAGCAGTACTTC. This gives the protein CASSSRFDSYEQYF.

The chain has TRBV18 and TRBJ2-5; no firm D call. Near its end, the DNA agrees better with TRBJ2-7, so the J call may be wrong. This CDR3 region has 14 residues. Germline V CDR1 and CDR2: KGHSH, LQKENI. The CDR3 coding sequence is TGTGCCAGCTCACTGAACAGTGAGGTCTACGAGCAGTACTTC. This encodes CASSLNSEVYEQYF.

The chain carries TRBV25-1 and TRBJ1-4; 7 positions agree with TRBD1. V lost 9 bases and J lost 5; bases outside the gene matches: 9. The CDR3 runs 14 residues. Germline values: CDR1 MGHDK, CDR2 SYGVNS. The CDR3 spells CARRDRDRNEKLFF. DNA of the CDR3: TGTGCCAGAAGGGACCGGGACAGAAATGAAAAACTGTTTTTT.

V usage is TRBV5-4 and J usage is TRBJ2-2; 8 nucleotides align to TRBD1. The germline V gene has CDR1 SGHNT and CDR2 YYREEE (reference sequence). The CDR3 is 15 amino acids. V was clipped by 4 bases and J by 7 bases; unmatched bases: 9. CDR3 amino acids: CASSSGQGADGELFF. CDR3 sequence (DNA): TGTGCCAGCAGCAGCGGGCAGGGGGCGGACGGGGAGCTGTTTTTT.

V usage is TRBV29-1 and J usage is TRBJ1-1; D is unresolved. Germline V gene lookup returns CDR1 SQVTM and CDR2 ANQGSEA. The V end was cut by 6 bases, the J end by 4 bases, with 15 bases between. The CDR3 consists of 13 residues. CDR3: CSVQGSAGTEAFF. In DNA form, the CDR3 reads TGCAGCGTACAAGGATCGGCGGGCACTGAAGCTTTCTTT.

The count of this clone is one. The chain joins TRBV5-1 to TRBJ2-7; the D gene is possibly TRBD2 (5 bases). The V and J ends lost 5 bases and 2 bases respectively, with 17 bases between them. The V gene's germline CDR1 is SGHRS and CDR2 YFSETQ. This CDR3 is 15 amino acids long. CDR3 coding DNA: TGCGCCAGCAGGGCTGGGCGGGCAACCACCTACGAGCAGTACTTC. Protein product: CASRAGRATTYEQYF.

The rearrangement joins TRBV7-2 to TRBJ2-5; 11 bases align to TRBD2. Germline V lookup: CDR1 SGHTA, CDR2 FQGNSA. J was trimmed by 7 bases and V by 3 bases; bases with no gene match: 10. The CDR3 has 16 amino acids. CDR3 sequence reads: CASSLSGLAVLGTQYF. The CDR3 DNA is TGTGCCAGCAGCTTGTCGGGACTAGCGGTGCTGGGGACCCAGTACTTC.

The chain joins TRBV5-1 to TRBJ2-7; 12 bases match TRBD2. Unmatched junction bases numbered 9, after V lost 4 bases and J lost 4 bases. In germline, CDR1 is SGHRS, CDR2 YFSETQ. This CDR3 region has 16 residues. For the CDR3, the DNA is TGCGCCAGCAGCCCGCTACAACTAGCGGGAGGATACGAGCAGTACTTC. Protein product: CASSPLQLAGGYEQYF.

V usage is TRBV28 and J usage is TRBJ1-5, with a tentative D call TRBD1 (6 bases). CDR1 and CDR2 (germline): MDHEN, SYDVKM. CDR3 length: 15 residues. The V end lost 3 bases, the J end lost 4 bases, and 13 bases lay between the germline ends. The CDR3 spells CASSFGGGQNQPQHF. The CDR3 nucleotides read TGTGCCAGCAGTTTTGGGGGGGGGCAGAATCAGCCCCAGCATTTT.

The chain is built from TRBV6-5 and TRBJ2-1; TRBD1 might be the D (6 bases). Germline values: CDR1 MNHEY, CDR2 SVGAGI. This CDR3 has 13 residues. V was pared by 1 base and J by 6 bases, with 7 bases between. The CDR3 coding sequence is TGTGCCAGCAGTTACTTCAGGGGCAATGAGCAGTTCTTC. This sequence encodes CASSYFRGNEQFF.